This TCR beta chain emerged from a study of blood T cell repertoires in COVID-19. Study details: Some COVID-19 samples were acute and others convalescent; all came from the United States, Italy and Spain.

V was shortened by 9 bases and J by 4 bases, with 15 bases between the two germline ends. Per the germline V gene, CDR1 is LNHDA and CDR2 is SQIVND (reference sequence). This CDR3 is built from 14 residues. Cohorts were based on clinical histories the participants reported. This table comes from immunoSEQ multiplex PCR, and its TCRdb copy is limited to in-frame clones, with some not included. The data contain 250,000 or so clones, around 87% of them singletons. Sequenced material: PBMCs or T cells enriched from blood (not recorded which). This receptor was identified in a woman between 50 and 59 years old who had recovered from COVID-19. The chain combines TRBV19 with TRBJ2-2; D call uncertain. CDR3 bases: TGTGCCAGCAAGCCCCTAGAAACCACCGGGGAGCTGTTTTTT. It is translated as CASKPLETTGELFF.